Included here is one T cell receptor (beta chain) sequence, with context. From germline, CDR1 is SGHVS and CDR2 FNYEAQ. Losses at the gene ends were 6 bases for V and 9 bases for J; bases not matched to a gene: 4. The CDR3 sequence is 12 residues long. The protocol was immunoSEQ multiplex PCR, while the TCRdb copy is restricted to in-frame clones and leaves out a portion. The repertoire includes 43,000 or so clones, roughly 90% of them detected once, and 8% to 10% sits in the top ten. The data were obtained in a study of PD-1 blockade in classical Hodgkin lymphoma. Brentuximab vedotin exposure varied among the patients, all of whom had relapsed after autologous stem cell transplantation.

The rearrangement links TRBV7-6 to TRBJ1-5; 8 bases are a match to TRBD1. The specimen was peripheral blood mononuclear cells (PBMCs), collected at baseline. This receptor was obtained from a human donor with classical Hodgkin lymphoma. The CDR3 reads CASRWTGRPQHF. The CDR3 DNA follows: TGTGCCAGCAGATGGACAGGGCGGCCCCAGCATTTT.